This entry describes one TCR beta chain. In this sample, this clonotype turned up many times. It lacks a known antigen. The input lacks base qualities; no much larger clone sits a single base away. All donors were healthy Caucasians. The twin cohort comprised three pairs of female monozygotic twins, all aged roughly 18 to 30 years. The RNA used for TCR libraries was isolated from peripheral blood mononuclear cells. Receptors were amplified or captured by 5' RACE. For sequencing, an Illumina HiSeq 2000 was employed. A universal primer binding site was added through template switching, and the final cDNA carried a unique molecular identifier so that TCR cDNA molecules could be counted accurately. Specific primers in the conserved constant-segment region were used to synthesize first-strand cDNA for the TCR alpha and beta chains. Each cDNA library was double barcoded, with a SMART-Mk sample barcode plus Illumina barcodes, to control for contamination. TruSeq adapter sequences, together with Illumina sample barcodes, were added in two successive PCR steps. The TCR alpha and beta cDNA libraries were sequenced on the Illumina HiSeq platform using custom primers. In the authors' own workflow: MiGEC was used to process raw reads and extract unique molecular identifiers, and MiXCR was used to find CDR3 positions. Recombination models were inferred per individual with the repgenHMM and IGoR tools using an EM algorithm. Shared clonotype analysis was performed with the tcR package in R, normalizing sharing by the product of cloneset sizes. To study raw recombination free of thymic and clonal selection effects, out-of-frame nonproductive sequences were analyzed. TCRdb itself trimmed the public reads at Q25 with fastp, ran MiXCR and retained productive beta chains. Rows are combined by CDR3 protein, so each entry shows the most common genes and DNA. V and J calls and clone size were set by TCRdb, not the authors. This sample holds about 570,000 distinct CDR3 sequences; more than 9% were observed only once. The top ten clones comprise around 3.1% of the sample.

These data come from a study of identical twins (dated by TCRdb to the mid-2010s). Turning to the overall study: The study deep-sequenced TCR alpha and beta repertoires from monozygotic twins, unrelated adults of various ages and cord blood to test whether fetal clonotypes persist. Replicate twin experiments were performed at different times using different library preparation protocols to rule out contamination. Results the study describes overall, beyond this receptor: Compared with coincidental sharing between unrelated individuals, an excess of low generation-probability sequences was observed among out-of-frame TCR alpha sequences shared between twins. The excess sharing between twins in beta out-of-frame sequences was weaker because fewer shared sequences reduced the signal-to-noise ratio. Invariant T cells such as MAIT and iNKT could partly confound zero-insertion analyses, although diverse VJ usage argued against such confounding for most clonotypes. Recombination models systematically underestimated out-of-frame TCR alpha sharing in monozygotic twins but agreed with sharing between unrelated individuals. Because the same donors could not be followed over many years, the conclusions relied on cross-sectional statistical analysis. Abundant cord blood beta clonotypes carried fewer insertions; young adult naive repertoires showed a weaker similar trend, while memory repertoires showed none.

This same sample was also part of a study on yellow fever vaccine responses in identical twins. The second study's authors report: The authors reported that the T cell response to vaccination in identical twins appeared partly convergent and partly personalized. In the study, vaccine-responding T cell clones were precisely tracked in identical twins.

Sequencing was done on a sample of PBMCs. The sequence was obtained from a woman aged 18-29 years in good health.

Here the CDR3 is given as CASSQTPGLAGGDIQYF. The DNA sequence is TGCGCCAGCAGCCAGACTCCGGGACTAGCGGGAGGGGACATTCAGTACTTC. The chain is made from TRBV4-3 and TRBJ2-4; a stretch of 16 junction bases matches TRBD2. V is pruned by 3 bases and J by 8 bases, leaving 7 bases of the junction without a gene match. The CDR3 measures 17 amino acids from cysteine to phenylalanine. Only the CDR3 part of the read is kept: 51 bases, read in frame from the first base. The germline V gene provides CDR1 LGHNA and CDR2 YSLEER.